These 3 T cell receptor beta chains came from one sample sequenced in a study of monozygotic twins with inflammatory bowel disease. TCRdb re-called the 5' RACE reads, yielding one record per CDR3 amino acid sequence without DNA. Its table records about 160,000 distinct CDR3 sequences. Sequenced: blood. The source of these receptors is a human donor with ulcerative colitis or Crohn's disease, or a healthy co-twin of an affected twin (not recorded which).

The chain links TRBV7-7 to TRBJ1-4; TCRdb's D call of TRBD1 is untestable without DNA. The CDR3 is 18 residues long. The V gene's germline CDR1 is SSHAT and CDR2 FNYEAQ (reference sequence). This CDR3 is CASSRPRTGKKSNEKLFF.

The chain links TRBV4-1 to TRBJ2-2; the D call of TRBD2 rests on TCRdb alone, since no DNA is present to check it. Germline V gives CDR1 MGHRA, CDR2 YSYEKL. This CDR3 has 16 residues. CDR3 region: CASSQSSGYGTGELFF.

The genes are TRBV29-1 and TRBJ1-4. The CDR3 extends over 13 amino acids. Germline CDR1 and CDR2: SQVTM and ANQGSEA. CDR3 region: CSVSVATNEKLFF.